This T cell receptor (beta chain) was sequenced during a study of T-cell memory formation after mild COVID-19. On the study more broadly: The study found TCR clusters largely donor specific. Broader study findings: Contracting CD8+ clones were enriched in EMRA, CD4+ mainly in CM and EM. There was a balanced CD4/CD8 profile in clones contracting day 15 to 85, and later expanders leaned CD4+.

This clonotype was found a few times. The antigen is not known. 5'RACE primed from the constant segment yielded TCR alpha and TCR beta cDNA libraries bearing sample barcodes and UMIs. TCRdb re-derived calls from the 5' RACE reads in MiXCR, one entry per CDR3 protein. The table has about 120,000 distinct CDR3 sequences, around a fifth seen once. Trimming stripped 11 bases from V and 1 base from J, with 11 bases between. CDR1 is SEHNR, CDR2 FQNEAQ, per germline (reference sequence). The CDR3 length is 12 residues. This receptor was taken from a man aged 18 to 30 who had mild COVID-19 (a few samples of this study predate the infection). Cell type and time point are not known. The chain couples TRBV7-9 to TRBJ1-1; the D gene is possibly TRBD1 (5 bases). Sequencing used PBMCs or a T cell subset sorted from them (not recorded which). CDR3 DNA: TGTGCCCTGGGACGGCGGAACACTGAAGCTTTCTTT. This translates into CALGRRNTEAFF.